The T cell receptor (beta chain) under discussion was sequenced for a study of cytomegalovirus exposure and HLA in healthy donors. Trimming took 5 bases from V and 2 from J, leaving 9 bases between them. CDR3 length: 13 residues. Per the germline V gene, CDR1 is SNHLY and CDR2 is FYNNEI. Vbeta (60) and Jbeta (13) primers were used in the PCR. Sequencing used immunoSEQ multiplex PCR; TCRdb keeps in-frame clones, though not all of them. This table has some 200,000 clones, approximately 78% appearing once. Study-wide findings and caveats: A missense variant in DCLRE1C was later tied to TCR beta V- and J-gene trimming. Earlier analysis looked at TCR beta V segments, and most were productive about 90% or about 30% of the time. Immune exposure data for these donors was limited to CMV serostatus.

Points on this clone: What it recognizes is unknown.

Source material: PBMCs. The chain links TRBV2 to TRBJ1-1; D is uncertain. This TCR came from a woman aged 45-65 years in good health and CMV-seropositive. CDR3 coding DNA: TGTGCCAGCAGTCGGACTTTCAACACTGAAGCTTTCTTT. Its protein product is CASSRTFNTEAFF.